The next 25 T cell receptor beta chains were all read from a single sample in a study of identical twins. TCRdb processed the 5' RACE reads anew with MiXCR; each CDR3 protein has one entry. This table has about 570,000 distinct CDR3 sequences, 7.5% to 10% appearing once. The same data also went into a second study, on yellow fever vaccine responses in identical twins.

Material for sequencing was PBMCs. Source of these receptors: a woman aged 18-29 years in good health.

This clonotype has a handful of counts. The chain recombines TRBV7-2 with TRBJ2-3; maybe TRBD2 (7 bases). The germline gives CDR1 SGHTA, CDR2 FQGNSA. This CDR3 contains 17 residues. V dropped 8 bases and J dropped 3 bases, with 24 bases sitting between them. The CDR3 spells CASVRGGAGRGTDTQYF. The CDR3, as DNA: TGTGCCAGCGTGAGGGGGGGCGCGGGTAGGGGGACAGATACGCAGTATTTT.

This clonotype was observed a few times. This chain joins TRBV7-2 and TRBJ2-5; D unresolved. This CDR3 is 14 amino acids long. V lost 2 bases to trimming and J lost 3 bases, with 10 bases between them. Germline CDR1 reads SGHTA; CDR2 reads FQGNSA. The DNA for the CDR3 is TGTGCCAGCAGCTTAATAGGCACCAAAGAGACCCAGTACTTC. Amino acids: CASSLIGTKETQYF.

This clonotype was observed at least ten times. The V call is TRBV10-3, the J call TRBJ2-7; TRBD2 is a possible D gene (6 bases). CDR3 size: 14 residues. Germline CDR1 is ENHRY and CDR2 is SYGVKD. The V and J ends lost 6 bases and 5 bases respectively, with 17 bases between them. CDR3 in DNA: TGTGCCATCAGCCCGGGAGTACCTTCGGACGAGCAGTACTTC. Residues: CAISPGVPSDEQYF.

This clonotype appeared a few times. The chain carries TRBV6-2 or TRBV6-3 and TRBJ2-1, with D perhaps matching TRBD1 or TRBD2 (5 bases each). Germline V gene sequence: CDR1 MNHEY, CDR2 SVGEGT. Trimming took 5 bases from V and 7 from J, leaving 24 bases between them. The CDR3 loop spans 17 amino acids. CDR3 DNA: TGTGCCAGCAGTCTTTTCGCCGGGACCATCTTCTTTAATGAGCAGTTCTTC. This gives the protein CASSLFAGTIFFNEQFF.

The sample holds a few counts of this clonotype. This chain joins TRBV13 and TRBJ1-1; 8 positions agree with TRBD1. V gave up 0 bases and J gave up 5 bases; unmatched junction bases: 5. The CDR3 runs to 15 residues. In germline, CDR1 is PRHDT, CDR2 FYEKMQ (reference sequence). In DNA form, the CDR3 reads TGTGCCAGCAGCTTAGGGGACAGGGAATTTACTGAAGCTTTCTTT. Protein sequence: CASSLGDREFTEAFF.

This chain links TRBV5-1 with TRBJ2-7; D possibly corresponds to TRBD1 (6 bases). The CDR3 contains 13 residues. Germline-derived CDR1 and CDR2 are SGHRS and YFSETQ. The V and J ends lost 5 bases and 3 bases respectively, with 12 bases between them. In nucleotides, the CDR3 is TGCGCCAGCAGTGCACAGGGAGTCTACGAGCAGTACTTC. Translated: CASSAQGVYEQYF.

The CDR3 region has the DNA TGTGCCACCAGCAGGCGGGATCTGTACCAAGAGACCCAGTACTTC. Translating it yields CATSRRDLYQETQYF. The chain has TRBV15 and TRBJ2-5; D might be TRBD2 (6 bases). Germline V gene lookup returns CDR1 LNHNV and CDR2 YYDKDF (reference sequence). V lost 3 bases to trimming and J lost 0 bases, with 11 bases between them. The length of the CDR3 is 15 residues. The whole variable domain, filled in from reference TRBV15 and TRBJ2-5, reads DAMVIQNPRYQVTQFGKPVTLSCSQTLNHNVMYWYQQKSSQAPKLLFHYYDKDFNNEADTPDNFQSRRPNTSFCFLDIRSPGLGDTAMYLCATSRRDLYQETQYFGPGTRLLVL.

This clonotype turned up a few times. This chain connects TRBV2 to TRBJ1-6; D is unclear. Trimming removed 6 bases at V and 8 bases at J, with 5 bases between. Germline CDR1 is SNHLY and CDR2 is FYNNEI. The CDR3 has 11 residues. The CDR3 DNA sequence: TGTGCCAGCAGGGAGGATTCACCCCTCCACTTT. Translating it yields CASREDSPLHF. Combining the CDR3 with reference TRBV2 and TRBJ1-6 gives the whole variable domain EPEVTQTPSHQVTQMGQEVILRCVPISNHLYFYWYRQILGQKVEFLVSFYNNEISEKSEIFDDQFSVERPDGSNFTLKIRSTKLEDSAMYFCASREDSPLHFGNGTRLTVT.

This clonotype occurred a few times. This chain connects TRBV28 to TRBJ2-3, with D perhaps TRBD1 (6 bases). Germline CDR1 reads MDHEN; CDR2 reads SYDVKM. V was pared by 4 bases and J by 5 bases, with 10 bases between. CDR3 size: 13 residues. In DNA, the CDR3 is TGTGCCAGCAGTTACCAGGGGCTAGATACGCAGTATTTT. It yields the protein CASSYQGLDTQYF.

This clonotype was recorded a few times. The chain employs TRBV5-1 and TRBJ1-1; the D is unclear. CDR3 length equals 15 residues. Germline values: CDR1 SGHRS, CDR2 YFSETQ. Trimming took 0 bases from V and 2 from J, leaving 11 bases between them. CDR3 loop: CASSLAPRSNTEAFF. CDR3 in DNA: TGCGCCAGCAGCTTGGCCCCTCGGAGTAACACTGAAGCTTTCTTT. Based on the CDR3 plus reference TRBV5-1 and TRBJ1-1, the full variable domain is KAGVTQTPRYLIKTRGQQVTLSCSPISGHRSVSWYQQTPGQGLQFLFEYFSETQRNKGNFPGRFSGRQFSNSRSEMNVSTLELGDSALYLCASSLAPRSNTEAFFGQGTRLTVV.

This sequence joins TRBV4-3 and TRBJ2-7; 7 bases are a match to TRBD2. The CDR3 has 19 residues. The trim removed 0 bases at V and 0 bases at J, leaving 14 bases unmatched. Germline loops: CDR1 LGHNA, CDR2 YSLEER. The DNA for the CDR3 is TGCGCCAGCAGCCAAGAAATGGCGGGAGCCAACTATAACTCCTACGAGCAGTACTTC. It yields the protein CASSQEMAGANYNSYEQYF.

The chain recombines TRBV27 with TRBJ2-7; D is unresolved. CDR1 is MNHEY, CDR2 SMNVEV, per germline (reference sequence). The CDR3 totals 13 residues. The germline V and J ends were trimmed by 3 bases and 4 bases, with 10 bases remaining between them. This CDR3 is CASSFKVAYEQYF. The CDR3 DNA sequence: TGTGCCAGCAGTTTCAAGGTAGCTTACGAGCAGTACTTC.

This clonotype was picked up a small number of times. The chain employs TRBV6-6 and TRBJ2-7; D gene ambiguous. The CDR3 is 13 amino acids. With 0 bases removed from V and 6 bases from J, the gap between germline ends came to 9 bases. The germline gives CDR1 MNHNY, CDR2 SVGAGI (reference sequence). DNA of the CDR3: TGTGCCAGCAGTTACTCGGACGCCGGCGAGCAGTACTTC. Amino acid sequence: CASSYSDAGEQYF.

CDR3 bases: TGTGCCAGCAGCCAAAAGGGGATGAACACTGAAGCTTTCTTT. Amino acid sequence: CASSQKGMNTEAFF. This rearrangement joins TRBV3-1 to TRBJ1-1, with D perhaps TRBD1 (5 bases). The V gene's germline CDR1 is LGHDT and CDR2 YNNKEL (reference sequence). The CDR3 totals 14 residues. Trimming removed 2 bases at V and 0 bases at J, with 7 bases between.

The chain links TRBV10-2 to TRBJ2-1; 10 nucleotides match TRBD2. Germline V CDR1 and CDR2: WSHSY, SAAADI. This CDR3 has 14 amino acids. V dropped 10 bases and J dropped 4; count of bases not matched to a gene: 7. The CDR3 bases are TGCGCCACCTCCACTAGCGGGGTTTACAATGAGCAGTTCTTC. It yields the protein CATSTSGVYNEQFF.

The gene calls are TRBV27 and TRBJ1-1; 9 bases agree with TRBD1. Germline V gene sequence: CDR1 MNHEY, CDR2 SMNVEV (reference sequence). This CDR3 has 15 residues. The ends lost 1 base at V and 5 bases at J; junction bases unmatched: 5. The CDR3 loop reads CASSLFSTGGTEAFF. As DNA, the CDR3 is TGTGCCAGCAGTTTATTCTCGACAGGGGGTACTGAAGCTTTCTTT.

This clonotype was seen ten or more times. The chain links TRBV7-2 to TRBJ1-5, with D perhaps matching TRBD1 (6 bases). Germline values: CDR1 SGHTA, CDR2 FQGNSA. The V gene lost 0 bases and the J gene lost 7 bases, with 13 bases spanning the gap. The CDR3 sequence is 15 residues long. In DNA, the CDR3 is TGTGCCAGCAGCTTAGCGGTGGGGGCCGGGCAGCCCCAGCATTTT. Its protein is CASSLAVGAGQPQHF.

V is TRBV30 and J is TRBJ2-5, with TRBD1 matching 9 bases. The V gene end was trimmed by 3 bases and the J gene end by 5 bases; junction bases not matched to a gene: 4. From germline, CDR1 is GTSNPN and CDR2 SVGIG (reference sequence). CDR3 size: 13 residues. The CDR3 nucleotides read TGTGCCTGGAGGACAGGGGGGATGGAGACCCAGTACTTC. Its translation: CAWRTGGMETQYF.

This chain connects TRBV20-1 to TRBJ2-7, with D perhaps being TRBD1 or TRBD2 (5 bases each). V lost 6 bases to trimming and J lost 5 bases, with 11 bases between them. Germline V gene sequence: CDR1 DFQATT, CDR2 SNEGSKA (reference sequence). The CDR3 extends over 11 amino acids. CDR3 amino acids: CSAGPGHEQYF. The DNA of the CDR3 is TGCAGTGCGGGACCTGGCCACGAGCAGTACTTC.

This clonotype was seen only a few times. The V gene is TRBV5-4, the J gene TRBJ2-5; the D gene is possibly TRBD2 (6 bases). From germline, CDR1 is SGHNT and CDR2 YYREEE (reference sequence). V was clipped by 1 base and J by 1 base, with 14 bases between them. The CDR3 extends over 16 amino acids. The CDR3 sequence: CASSLFGAEGQETQYF. The CDR3 region has the DNA TGTGCCAGCAGCTTGTTCGGGGCGGAGGGCCAAGAGACCCAGTACTTC.

This clonotype has just a few counts. V gene TRBV20-1 combines with J gene TRBJ2-7, with TRBD2 identical over 12 bases. J gave up 4 bases and V 1 base, and 2 bases lay outside the gene matches. The CDR3 sequence is 14 residues long. Germline CDR1 DFQATT, CDR2 SNEGSKA (reference sequence). The CDR3 loop is CSARALAGGYEQYF. The CDR3 region has the DNA TGCAGTGCTAGAGCGCTAGCGGGAGGGTACGAGCAGTACTTC.

This clonotype has more than one count but fewer than ten. CDR3: CAISEFGDTYQPQHF. CDR3 bases: TGTGCCATCAGTGAGTTTGGGGACACCTATCAGCCCCAGCATTTT. This chain uses TRBV10-3 with TRBJ1-5; TRBD1 is a possible D gene (6 bases). Germline CDR1 and CDR2: ENHRY and SYGVKD. The CDR3 totals 15 residues. V was shortened by 1 base and J by 5 bases, with 12 bases between the two germline ends.

In this sample, this clonotype turned up a few times. The rearrangement joins TRBV29-1 to TRBJ2-1; TRBD1 aligns across 10 bases. Germline-derived CDR1 and CDR2 are SQVTM and ANQGSEA. The ends lost 7 bases at V and 9 bases at J; junction bases unmatched: 6. This CDR3 region has 12 residues. Here the CDR3 DNA reads TGCAGCGCTGACAGGGGGCGGGCTGAGCAGTTCTTC. This gives the protein CSADRGRAEQFF.

The J gene is TRBJ2-1, the V gene TRBV9; 11 bases align to TRBD2. V was pared by 0 bases and J by 9 bases, with 8 bases of the junction left unmatched. CDR3 length equals 16 residues. The germline gives CDR1 SGDLS, CDR2 YYNGEE. CDR3 nucleotide sequence: TGTGCCAGCAGCGTAGGCCTACTAGCGGGAGTGGCTGAGCAGTTCTTC. Translated, it gives CASSVGLLAGVAEQFF.

This clonotype was seen many times. The V and J genes are TRBV30 and TRBJ2-5; D possibly corresponds to TRBD1 (6 bases). The V gene's germline CDR1 is GTSNPN and CDR2 SVGIG (reference sequence). The V gene lost 0 bases and the J gene lost 4 bases, with 15 bases spanning the gap. The CDR3 has 15 amino acids. Here the CDR3 DNA reads TGTGCCTGGAGTGTACGTAGGGGGTTTGGAGAGACCCAGTACTTC. Protein sequence: CAWSVRRGFGETQYF. Supplemented by reference TRBV30 and TRBJ2-5, the full variable domain reads SQTIHQWPATLVQPVGSPLSLECTVEGTSNPNLYWYRQAAGRGLQLLFYSVGIGQISSEVPQNLSASRPQDRQFILSSKKLLLSDSGFYLCAWSVRRGFGETQYFGPGTRLLVL.